The following is a TCR beta chain sequence with its context. This specimen comes from a study of blood T cell repertoires in COVID-19. Looking at the study overall: COVID-19 samples collected from the United States, Italy and Spain covered acute and convalescent phases. The cDNA or gDNA used as material had been derived from T cells, B-cell-depleted T cells, or PBMCs.

Authors' methods: Scientists estimated how many nucleated cells there were by amplifying reference gene primers. Method: immunoSEQ multiplex PCR; TCRdb's copy keeps in-frame clones and lacks some. The D gene and trimming were derived from the DNA, and the V and J assignments and clone size from that table. The table shows fewer than 200,000 clones, with roughly four fifths occurring only once. Enrolled through a virtual design, the participants were between about 18 and 100 years of age and came from some 26 US areas. V lost 2 bases and J lost 11; bases outside the gene matches: 6. Germline values: CDR1 MNHNS, CDR2 SASEGT. The CDR3 runs to 13 residues.

The genes are TRBV6-1 and TRBJ1-1; 9 positions match TRBD1. Sequencing was carried out using PBMCs or T cells enriched from blood (not recorded which). This clonotype was obtained from a man over 45 who had recovered from COVID-19. This CDR3 is CASSERDRVAAFF. CDR3 nucleotide sequence: TGTGCCAGCAGTGAAAGGGACAGGGTCGCGGCTTTCTTT.